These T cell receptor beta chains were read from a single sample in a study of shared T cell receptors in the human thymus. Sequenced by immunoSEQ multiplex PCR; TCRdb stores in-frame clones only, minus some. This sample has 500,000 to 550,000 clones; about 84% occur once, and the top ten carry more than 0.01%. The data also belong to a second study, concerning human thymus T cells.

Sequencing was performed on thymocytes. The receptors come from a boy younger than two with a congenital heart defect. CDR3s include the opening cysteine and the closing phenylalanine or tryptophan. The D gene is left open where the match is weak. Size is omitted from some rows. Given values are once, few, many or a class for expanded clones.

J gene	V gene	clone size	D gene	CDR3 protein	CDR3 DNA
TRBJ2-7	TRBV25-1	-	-	CASSPQSTYEQYF	TGTGCCAGCAGTCCGCAATCTACCTACGAGCAGTACTTC
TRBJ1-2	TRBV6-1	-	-	CASQGAAALYGYTF	TGTGCCAGTCAGGGTGCTGCGGCTCTCTATGGCTACACCTTC
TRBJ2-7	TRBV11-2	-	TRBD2	CASSLGGGGSSYEQYF	TGTGCCAGCAGCTTAGGGGGCGGGGGGTCTTCCTACGAGCAGTACTTC
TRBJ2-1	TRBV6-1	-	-	CASSARGYNEQFF	TGTGCCAGCAGTGCCCGGGGCTACAATGAGCAGTTCTTC
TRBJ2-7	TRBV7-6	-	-	CASSLGYNYEQYF	TGTGCCAGCAGCTTAGGATACAACTACGAGCAGTACTTC
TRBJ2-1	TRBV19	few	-	CASINSEGAADPSYNEQFF	TGTGCCAGTATCAATTCCGAAGGGGCGGCGGACCCCTCCTACAATGAGCAGTTCTTC
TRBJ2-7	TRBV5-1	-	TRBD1	CASSSQTGQGGYEQYF	TGCGCCAGCAGCTCCCAAACCGGACAGGGAGGCTACGAGCAGTACTTC
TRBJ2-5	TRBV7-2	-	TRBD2	CASSLAQRGAGNQETQYF	TGTGCCAGCAGCTTAGCCCAAAGGGGAGCGGGGAACCAAGAGACCCAGTACTTC
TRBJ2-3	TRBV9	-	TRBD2	CASSGKVGEISGKSTDTQYF	TGTGCCAGCAGCGGGAAAGTAGGGGAGATTAGCGGGAAGAGCACAGATACGCAGTATTTT
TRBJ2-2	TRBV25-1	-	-	CASSSGGQGRTGELFF	TGTGCCAGCAGTTCTGGGGGACAAGGGCGCACCGGGGAGCTGTTTTTT
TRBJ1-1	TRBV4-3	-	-	CASSQDGAGSMNTEAFF	TGCGCCAGCAGCCAAGATGGGGCAGGGTCGATGAACACTGAAGCTTTCTTT
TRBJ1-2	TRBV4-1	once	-	CASSQDKAANYGYTF	TGCGCCAGCAGCCAAGATAAAGCTGCTAACTATGGCTACACCTTC
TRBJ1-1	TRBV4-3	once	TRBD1	CASSGTGLNTEAFF	TGCGCCAGCAGCGGGACAGGGCTGAACACTGAAGCTTTCTTT
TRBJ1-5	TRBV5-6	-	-	CASSSAGGDNQPQHF	TGTGCCAGCAGCTCCGCGGGTGGGGACAATCAGCCCCAGCATTTT
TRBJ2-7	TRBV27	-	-	CASSLGPDEQYF	TGTGCCAGCAGTTTAGGGCCCGACGAGCAGTACTTC
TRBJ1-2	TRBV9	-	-	CASRPGFGTYGYTF	TGTGCCAGCAGGCCAGGGTTCGGCACCTATGGCTACACCTTC
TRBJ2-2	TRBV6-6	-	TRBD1	CASSYGTGGSTGELFF	TGTGCCAGCAGTTATGGGACAGGGGGAAGCACCGGGGAGCTGTTTTTT
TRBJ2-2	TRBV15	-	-	CATSRDPHSATGELFF	TGTGCCACCAGCAGAGATCCCCACAGTGCTACCGGGGAGCTGTTTTTT
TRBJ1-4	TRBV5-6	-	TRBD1	CASRNLTGERRDEKLFF	TGTGCCAGCAGGAACCTCACAGGGGAAAGGAGGGATGAAAAACTGTTTTTT
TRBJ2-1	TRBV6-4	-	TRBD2	CASSELAEYNEQFF	TGTGCCAGCAGTGAACTAGCGGAGTACAATGAGCAGTTCTTC
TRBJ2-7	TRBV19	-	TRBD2	CASSRTSGRHSYEQYF	TGTGCCAGTAGTAGAACTAGCGGGAGGCACTCCTACGAGCAGTACTTC
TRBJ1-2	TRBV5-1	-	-	CASSLGPGEPRGYTF	TGCGCCAGCAGCTTGGGGCCCGGTGAACCCAGGGGCTACACCTTC
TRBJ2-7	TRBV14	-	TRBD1	CASSPGQGAEQYF	TGTGCCAGCAGCCCCGGACAGGGCGCCGAGCAGTACTTC
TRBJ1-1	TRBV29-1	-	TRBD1	CSVALGQGKWGTEAFF	TGCAGCGTTGCCCTAGGACAGGGGAAATGGGGGACTGAAGCTTTCTTT
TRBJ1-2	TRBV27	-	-	CASSRDTPNYGYTF	TGTGCCAGCAGTCGGGACACCCCTAACTATGGCTACACCTTC
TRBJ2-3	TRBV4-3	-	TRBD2	CASSQDRTSGTDTQYF	TGCGCCAGCAGCCAAGACCGGACTAGCGGCACAGATACGCAGTATTTT
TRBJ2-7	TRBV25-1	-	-	CASLRDTSYEQYF	TGTGCCAGTCTCCGGGACACCTCCTACGAGCAGTACTTC
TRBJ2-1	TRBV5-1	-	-	CASSVSGPSPYNEQFF	TGCGCCAGCAGCGTTAGCGGTCCCTCCCCCTACAATGAGCAGTTCTTC
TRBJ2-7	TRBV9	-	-	CASSVAENYEQYF	TGTGCCAGCAGCGTGGCGGAAAACTACGAGCAGTACTTC
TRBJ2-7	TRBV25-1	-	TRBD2	CASSVYSGMGEQYF	TGTGCCAGCAGTGTTTATAGCGGGATGGGCGAGCAGTACTTC
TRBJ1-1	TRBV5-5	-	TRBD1	CASSSDDRGVFF	TGTGCCAGCAGCTCCGATGACAGGGGGGTTTTCTTT
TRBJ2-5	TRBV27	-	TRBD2	CASSNPGTSGRDQETQYF	TGTGCCAGCAGTAACCCCGGGACTAGCGGGAGGGACCAAGAGACCCAGTACTTC
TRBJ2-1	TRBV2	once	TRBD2	CASSEGGGTRGFF	TGTGCCAGCAGTGAAGGTGGGGGGACTAGGGGGTTCTTC
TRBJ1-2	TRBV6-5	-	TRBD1	CASTGGTGGNYGYTF	TGTGCCAGCACTGGGGGGACAGGGGGGAACTATGGCTACACCTTC
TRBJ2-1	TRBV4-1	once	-	CATGAGPYNEQFF	TGCGCCACTGGGGCGGGACCCTACAATGAGCAGTTCTTC
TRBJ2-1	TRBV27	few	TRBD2	CASTPGASGSDEQFF	TGTGCCAGCACGCCTGGCGCTAGCGGGAGTGATGAGCAGTTCTTC
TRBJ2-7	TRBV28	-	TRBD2	CASSLTPHREREPYEQYF	TGTGCCAGCAGTTTAACCCCACATAGGGAGCGGGAGCCCTACGAGCAGTACTTC
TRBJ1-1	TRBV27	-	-	CASSTTRPSNTEAFF	TGTGCCAGCAGCACAACCAGGCCCTCGAACACTGAAGCTTTCTTT
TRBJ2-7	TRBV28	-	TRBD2	CASSLGGDEQYF	TGTGCCAGCAGTTTAGGGGGGGACGAGCAGTACTTC
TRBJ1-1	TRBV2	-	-	CASSDTSGDVSEAFF	TGTGCCAGCAGTGATACTTCAGGGGATGTCTCGGAAGCTTTTTTT
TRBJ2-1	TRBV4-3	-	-	CASSLSPEATNEQFF	TGCGCCAGCAGCCTCAGCCCGGAGGCCACCAATGAGCAGTTCTTC
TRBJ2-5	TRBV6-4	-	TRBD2	CASSDSSPLAGYQETQYF	TGTGCCAGCAGTGACTCATCCCCACTAGCGGGGTACCAAGAGACCCAGTACTTC
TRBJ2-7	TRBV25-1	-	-	CASGGRRGLLDEQYF	TGTGCCAGCGGGGGGAGAAGGGGCCTCCTCGACGAGCAGTACTTC
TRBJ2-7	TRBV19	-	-	CASSKGGKGSYEQYF	TGTGCCAGTAGTAAGGGCGGGAAAGGATCCTACGAGCAGTACTTC
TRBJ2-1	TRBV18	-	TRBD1	CASSPGDRGDEQFF	TGTGCCAGCTCACCAGGAGACAGGGGAGATGAGCAGTTCTTC